Below, 32 T cell receptor beta chains from the same sample are listed, as sequenced in a study of cytomegalovirus exposure and HLA in healthy donors. Primers: 60 Vbeta forward and 13 Jbeta reverse. Sequencing was performed with immunoSEQ multiplex PCR; in TCRdb, only in-frame clones are kept and a portion is missing. The sample includes about 160,000 clones, approximately 79% of them seen just once. Material for sequencing was PBMCs. All receptors derive from a woman aged 45-65 years in good health and CMV-seropositive.

The chain has TRBV28 and TRBJ1-5, with 10 positions matching TRBD1. The trim removed 1 base at V and 2 bases at J, leaving 2 bases unmatched. Germline loops: CDR1 MDHEN, CDR2 SYDVKM. CDR3 length equals 16 residues. The CDR3 DNA is TGTGCCAGCAGTTTATCGGGGACAGGGGGCAATCAGCCCCAGCATTTT. It specifies CASSLSGTGGNQPQHF.

The V call is TRBV7-8, the J call TRBJ2-7; D is perhaps TRBD2 (5 bases). Trimming left V 3 bases short and J 2 bases short, with 11 bases between. The CDR3 totals 14 residues. CDR1 and CDR2 (germline): SGHVS, FQNEAQ. The chain's CDR3 is CASSLGASPYEQYF. The CDR3, as DNA: TGTGCCAGCAGCTTGGGTGCTAGCCCCTACGAGCAGTACTTC.

This clone was found a few times. The chain employs TRBV5-8 and TRBJ2-1, with D possibly being TRBD2 (6 bases). CDR1 SGHTS and CDR2 YDEGEE come from the germline V gene. Trimming removed 2 bases at V and 3 bases at J, with 9 bases between. CDR3 length: 14 amino acids. The CDR3 nucleotides are TGTGCCAGCAGCTTTTCGGGGGTCTACAATGAGCAGTTCTTC. Encoded protein: CASSFSGVYNEQFF.

CDR3 residues: CASSLIPSNEQFF. The CDR3 nucleotides are TGTGCCAGCAGCTTAATCCCCAGCAATGAGCAGTTCTTC. The chain has TRBV7-3 and TRBJ2-1; D not certain. Trimming stripped 1 base from V and 6 bases from J, with 7 bases between. The CDR3 is made up of 13 amino acids. CDR1 is SGHTA and CDR2 is FQGTGA in the germline V gene.

The rearrangement joins TRBV28 to TRBJ2-5, with a tentative D call TRBD1 (5 bases). TRBJ2-7 matches the DNA end more closely, so the J call is doubtful. The CDR3 runs to 15 residues. Per germline, CDR1 MDHEN and CDR2 SYDVKM. The CDR3 protein is CASSFRTLIPYEQYF. DNA for the CDR3: TGTGCCAGCAGTTTCCGGACACTTATACCCTACGAGCAGTACTTC.

The J gene is TRBJ1-6, the V gene TRBV11-2; possible D gene TRBD1, 5 bases. Looked up from germline, CDR1 is SGHAT and CDR2 is FQNNGV. The CDR3 contains 14 residues. Trimming took 5 bases from V and 9 from J, leaving 14 bases between them. CDR3 amino acids: CASSAQGASSPLHF. CDR3 coding DNA: TGTGCCAGCAGCGCTCAGGGTGCCAGTTCACCCCTCCACTTT.

This chain links TRBV6-5 with TRBJ1-2, with 11 nucleotides matching TRBD1. The germline CDR1 and CDR2 sequences are MNHEY and SVGAGI. J lost 13 bases, V lost 6 bases, and 10 bases had no gene match. The CDR3 contains 13 residues. The CDR3 here is CASRLGQGAPVTF. The CDR3 DNA sequence: TGTGCCAGCAGGCTCGGACAGGGGGCCCCAGTCACCTTC.

The chain uses TRBV18 and TRBJ1-2; 7 bases map to TRBD1. In germline, CDR1 is KGHSH, CDR2 LQKENI. CDR3 size: 13 residues. After removal of 6 bases from V and 10 bases from J, the junction contained 11 bases not matched to a gene. Written as DNA, the CDR3 is TGTGCCAGCTCTTCCACCGGGACAGAATCCTACACCTTC. The encoded protein is CASSSTGTESYTF.

The J gene is TRBJ2-5, the V gene TRBV28, with 9 bases lining up with TRBD1. J lost 5 bases, V lost 6 bases, and 7 bases had no gene match. The CDR3 totals 14 residues. Germline V lookup: CDR1 MDHEN, CDR2 SYDVKM. CDR3 nucleotide sequence: TGTGCCAGCAGAAACACAGGGGGCGGGGAGACCCAGTACTTC. Its translation is CASRNTGGGETQYF.

Turning to this clone: Different DNA sequences within this sample yield the same CDR3. The chain is built from TRBV19 and TRBJ1-5, with 12 bases matching TRBD1. This CDR3 spans 14 amino acids. Per the germline V gene, CDR1 is LNHDA and CDR2 is SQIVND (reference sequence). V dropped 5 bases and J dropped 6; count of bases not matched to a gene: 2. The CDR3 nucleotides are TGTGCCAGTAGTGGGACAGGGGGCGGTCAGCCCCAGCATTTT. Its protein is CASSGTGGGQPQHF.

A single count supports this clone. The rearrangement links TRBV28 to TRBJ2-7, with D perhaps TRBD2 (6 bases). Germline CDR1 and CDR2: MDHEN and SYDVKM. This CDR3 is 13 amino acids long. Trimming cost V 6 bases and J 3 bases, with 12 bases left between them. CDR3 region: CASRGAGYYEQYF. Written as DNA, the CDR3 is TGTGCCAGCAGAGGGGCGGGGTACTACGAGCAGTACTTC.

This chain links TRBV5-1 with TRBJ1-4; 7 nucleotides match TRBD1. The CDR3 runs 16 residues. Germline assignment: CDR1 SGHRS and CDR2 YFSETQ. Trimming cost V 4 bases and J 0 bases; bases outside gene matches: 6. The CDR3 reads CASSPGTAATNEKLFF. The DNA of the CDR3 is TGCGCCAGCAGCCCGGGGACAGCTGCAACTAATGAAAAACTGTTTTTT.

The chain carries TRBV2 and TRBJ1-2; possibly TRBD1 for D (5 bases). This CDR3 has 13 residues. Trimming shortened V by 1 base and J by 8 bases, and 11 bases separated the two germline ends. Looked up from germline, CDR1 is SNHLY and CDR2 is FYNNEI. CDR3 sequence: CASSEGGGSGYTF. The CDR3 DNA sequence: TGTGCCAGCAGTGAAGGGGGGGGTTCCGGCTACACCTTC.

J is TRBJ2-1 and V is TRBV5-1; no reliable D call. This CDR3 comprises 13 residues. V gave up 0 bases and J gave up 5 bases, with 6 bases separating them. In germline, CDR1 is SGHRS, CDR2 YFSETQ. The CDR3 bases are TGCGCCAGCAGCTTGGAGGAGAACAATGAGCAGTTCTTC. This codes for CASSLEENNEQFF.

This clone was picked up one time. This chain uses TRBV10-3 with TRBJ1-2; 7 nucleotides agree with TRBD1. Germline V gene lookup returns CDR1 ENHRY and CDR2 SYGVKD. V lost 5 bases and J lost 5; bases outside the gene matches: 17. The CDR3 consists of 17 residues. CDR3 bases: TGTGCCATCAGTCCACACCTTCCGGGACAGCAACTTTATGGCTACACCTTC. Protein sequence: CAISPHLPGQQLYGYTF.

The gene calls are TRBV7-6 and TRBJ2-5; 10 bases agree with TRBD2. The CDR3 runs to 17 residues. Germline trimming cut 2 bases from V and 1 base from J; bases unmatched to any gene: 7. Per germline, CDR1 SGHVS and CDR2 FNYEAQ. CDR3 bases: TGTGCCAGCAGCTTAATAGCGGGGGGCCTCGCCCAAGAGACCCAGTACTTC. This codes for CASSLIAGGLAQETQYF.

This clone was seen just once. This rearrangement joins TRBV28 to TRBJ1-1; no clear D. Trimming removed 5 bases from V and 0 bases from J, with 13 bases in between. Germline assignment: CDR1 MDHEN and CDR2 SYDVKM. There are 15 residues in the CDR3. The CDR3 nucleotides read TGTGCCAGCAGTCAAAACAGTTTTATGAACACTGAAGCTTTCTTT. It yields the protein CASSQNSFMNTEAFF.

V is TRBV5-1 and J is TRBJ1-1; D ambiguous. V lost 4 bases and J lost 1, with 8 bases in between. This CDR3 is 13 amino acids long. The germline gives CDR1 SGHRS, CDR2 YFSETQ. The CDR3 loop reads CASSPAGNTEAFF. CDR3 coding DNA: TGCGCCAGCAGCCCCGCGGGGAACACTGAAGCTTTCTTT.

This rearrangement joins TRBV29-1 to TRBJ1-6; possible D gene TRBD1, 6 bases. Germline loops: CDR1 SQVTM, CDR2 ANQGSEA. The CDR3 contains 14 residues. The germline V and J ends were trimmed by 6 bases and 9 bases, with 18 bases remaining between them. The CDR3 protein is CSVKTGGFSSPLHF. DNA of the CDR3: TGCAGCGTGAAGACAGGAGGATTCAGTTCACCCCTCCACTTT.

The chain has TRBV5-1 and TRBJ2-7, with a possible D match to TRBD1 (6 bases). Trimming cost V 4 bases and J 6 bases, with 17 bases left between them. This CDR3 has 14 residues. CDR1 and CDR2 from the germline V gene are SGHRS and YFSETQ. CDR3 amino acids: CASSPGTSVGEQYF. The CDR3 DNA sequence: TGCGCCAGCAGCCCCGGGACATCGGTGGGCGAGCAGTACTTC.

This clone was recorded a few times. The chain has TRBV7-6 and TRBJ1-2; 8 nucleotides line up with TRBD1. V was clipped by 4 bases and J by 8 bases; unmatched bases: 3. The CDR3 length is 12 residues. Per the germline V gene, CDR1 is SGHVS and CDR2 is FNYEAQ. CDR3 amino acids: CASSSTGGGYTF. The CDR3 coding sequence is TGTGCCAGCAGCTCTACAGGGGGAGGCTACACCTTC.

This chain links TRBV28 with TRBJ2-7, with D uncertain. CDR3 length: 13 residues. The germline V gene encodes CDR1 MDHEN and CDR2 SYDVKM. V was cut by 2 bases and J by 6 bases, with 11 bases left in between. The CDR3 coding sequence is TGTGCCAGCAGTTTAACGCCAGGCACCGAGCAGTACTTC. It encodes CASSLTPGTEQYF.

This chain's CDR3 is CASSPSRGQGNTIYF. In DNA, the CDR3 is TGTGCCAGCTCACCTTCCAGGGGGCAAGGAAACACCATATATTTT. The chain combines TRBV18 with TRBJ1-3; 8 bases fit TRBD1. The CDR3 totals 15 residues. Losses at the gene ends were 3 bases for V and 4 bases for J; bases not matched to a gene: 5. From germline, CDR1 is KGHSH and CDR2 LQKENI.

The chain is built from TRBV18 and TRBJ1-5; D might be TRBD1 (5 bases). V dropped 0 bases and J dropped 5 bases, with 11 bases sitting between them. The CDR3 loop spans 15 amino acids. Germline lookup yields CDR1 KGHSH and CDR2 LQKENI. The CDR3 region has the DNA TGTGCCAGCTCACCACCGGGGGGGAAGCATCAGCCCCAGCATTTT. It translates to CASSPPGGKHQPQHF.

The chain combines TRBV5-6 with TRBJ2-7; 7 bases line up with TRBD2. Germline trimming cut 3 bases from V and 0 bases from J; bases unmatched to any gene: 0. The CDR3 has 13 residues. Germline values: CDR1 SGHDT, CDR2 YYEEEE. CDR3: CASSWTSSYEQYF. DNA for the CDR3: TGTGCCAGCAGCTGGACTAGCTCCTACGAGCAGTACTTC. Full variable domain (outside the CDR3, taken from reference TRBV5-6 and TRBJ2-7): DAGVTQSPTHLIKTRGQQVTLRCSPKSGHDTVSWYQQALGQGPQFIFQYYEEEERQRGNFPDRFSGHQFPNYSSELNVNALLLGDSALYLCASSWTSSYEQYFGPGTRLTVT.

This rearrangement joins TRBV11-2 to TRBJ2-5, with 8 bases fitting TRBD2. The CDR3 is made up of 15 amino acids. Trimming removed 2 bases from V and 1 base from J; junction bases left unmatched: 3. Looked up from germline, CDR1 is SGHAT and CDR2 is FQNNGV. The CDR3 nucleotides read TGTGCCAGCAGCTTAATTACTAGCGGCCAAGAGACCCAGTACTTC. Translating it yields CASSLITSGQETQYF.

The chain couples TRBV6-5 to TRBJ1-1; D may be TRBD1 (6 bases). V was trimmed by 5 bases and J by 3 bases, leaving 13 bases between them. CDR1 is MNHEY, CDR2 SVGAGI, per germline. This CDR3 is built from 14 residues. Written as DNA, the CDR3 is TGTGCCAGCAGTCCCCAAAGGGGGTACACTGAAGCTTTCTTT. It codes for CASSPQRGYTEAFF.

The J gene is TRBJ1-1, the V gene TRBV28; a possible D gene is TRBD1 (5 bases). The CDR3 runs 15 residues. Germline V gene lookup returns CDR1 MDHEN and CDR2 SYDVKM. V was cut by 7 bases and J by 2 bases, with 17 bases left in between. CDR3 amino acids: CASNLEKTGNTEAFF. The CDR3 coding sequence is TGTGCCAGCAACCTCGAAAAAACAGGCAACACTGAAGCTTTCTTT.

The chain combines TRBV19 with TRBJ1-1; 7 positions match TRBD1. The CDR3 runs to 17 residues. V was pared by 5 bases and J by 0 bases, with 12 bases of the junction left unmatched. Germline CDR1 is LNHDA and CDR2 is SQIVND (reference sequence). The CDR3 is CASSARQGFSMNTEAFF. Written as DNA, the CDR3 is TGTGCCAGTAGTGCCCGACAGGGTTTCTCCATGAACACTGAAGCTTTCTTT.

The J gene is TRBJ2-7, the V gene TRBV7-2, with D unresolved. V was trimmed by 0 bases and J by 4 bases, leaving 7 bases between them. Germline V gene sequence: CDR1 SGHTA, CDR2 FQGNSA. This CDR3 has 13 amino acids. The CDR3 is CASSLAYAYEQYF. The CDR3 DNA is TGTGCCAGCAGCTTAGCGTATGCGTACGAGCAGTACTTC.

The chain is built from TRBV4-3 and TRBJ2-1; 9 bases line up with TRBD2. The germline V gene encodes CDR1 LGHNA and CDR2 YSLEER. The CDR3 spans 19 residues. V lost 0 bases to trimming and J lost 0 bases; unmatched junction nucleotides: 9. The CDR3 DNA reads TGCGCCAGCAGCCAAGATTATGGGGCTAGCGGGGACTCCTACAATGAGCAGTTCTTC. The encoded protein is CASSQDYGASGDSYNEQFF.

The V call is TRBV7-9, the J call TRBJ1-4; 7 bases are a match to TRBD1. The germline V gene encodes CDR1 SEHNR and CDR2 FQNEAQ (reference sequence). The length of the CDR3 is 18 residues. Trimming took 3 bases from V and 0 from J; bases not matched to a gene: 10. CDR3 bases: TGTGCCAGCAGCTTTGTTGGGACAGCCGACGCAACTAATGAAAAACTGTTTTTT. Translation gives CASSFVGTADATNEKLFF.